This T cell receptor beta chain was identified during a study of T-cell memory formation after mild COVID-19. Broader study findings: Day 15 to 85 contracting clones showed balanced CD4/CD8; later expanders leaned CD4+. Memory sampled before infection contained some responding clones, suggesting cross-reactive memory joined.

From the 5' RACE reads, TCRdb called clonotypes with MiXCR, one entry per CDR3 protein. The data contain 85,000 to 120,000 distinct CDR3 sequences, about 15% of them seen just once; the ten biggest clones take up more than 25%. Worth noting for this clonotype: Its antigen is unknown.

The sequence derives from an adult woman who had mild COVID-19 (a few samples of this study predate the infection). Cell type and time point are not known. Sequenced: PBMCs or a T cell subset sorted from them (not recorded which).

The CDR3 DNA follows: TGCGCCAGCAGCCCCCCCGAGAATGAGCAGTTCTTC. The encoded protein is CASSPPENEQFF. The gene calls are TRBV4-1 and TRBJ2-1; D ambiguous. This CDR3 region has 12 residues. V was pared by 4 bases and J by 7 bases, with 8 bases between. The germline V gene encodes CDR1 MGHRA and CDR2 YSYEKL.